The present TCR beta chain was sequenced within a study of cytomegalovirus exposure and HLA in healthy donors. Overall study results and limits: Most CMV-associated TCR beta chains appeared HLA-restricted in a later analysis.

For this clone: The antigen is undetermined. The sample holds other DNA sequences that translate to the same CDR3.

CDR1 is SGHRS and CDR2 is YFSETQ in the germline V gene. Trimming removed 2 bases at V and 7 bases at J, with 9 bases between. CDR3 size: 13 residues. In the PCR, 60 Vbeta and 13 Jbeta primers were used. Methods used by the authors: Later reanalysis found roughly 80 million unique TCR beta chains, 10 million to 12 million of them shared. Sequencing was performed with immunoSEQ multiplex PCR; in TCRdb, only in-frame clones are kept and a portion is missing. V, J and clone size were drawn from that table, and D and trimming were deduced from the DNA. The data contain roughly 78,000 clones, about 66% of them singletons.

The sample comprised PBMCs. This receptor was identified in a man aged 40-55 years in good health and CMV-seropositive. The chain has TRBV5-1 and TRBJ2-2, with D uncertain. Written as DNA, the CDR3 is TGCGCCAGCAGCTTCTCCCCAGGCGGGGAGCTGTTTTTT. Protein: CASSFSPGGELFF.